The 32 T cell receptor beta chains below were found in one sample sequenced in a study of Ad26.COV2.S vaccination and SARS-CoV-2 variants (dated by TCRdb to 2020 to 2023). The library was obtained by the immunoSEQ multiplex PCR assay. The table was pulled from immuneACCESS by TCRdb, which kept in-frame rearrangements only. Such tables lose some clones; where checked, under half of the loss comes from unresolved V genes, and the rest has no known cause. Across this sample there are around 300,000 clones, with about 89% seen only once. The ten largest clones take up just under 5% of the sample. According to the study, the label for this sample's treatment or condition signals: 15 to 20 received Ad26.COV2.S at low or high dose, single or two shots; 5 received placebo; per-sample allocation not given. For vaccine and placebo recipients, the sequenced repertoires came from samples collected on day 63 after the first injection.

The material sequenced was peripheral blood, taken in a trial of Ad26.COV2.S vaccine versus placebo. Receptors were obtained from a person between 18 and 65 years old who received the Ad26.COV2.S COVID-19 vaccine or a placebo.

The chain links TRBV4-1 to TRBJ2-7; TRBD2 agrees at 12 bases. V trimming: 7 bases; J trimming: 5 bases; junction bases outside the gene matches: 18. CDR1 MGHRA and CDR2 YSYEKL come from the germline V gene. The length of the CDR3 is 18 residues. CDR3 nucleotides: TGCGCCAGCACCCCCAACTTCGTGACTAGCGGGAGTAACCACGAGCAGTACTTC. Protein sequence: CASTPNFVTSGSNHEQYF.

This clone has only a few counts. The chain employs TRBV2 and TRBJ1-2, with D unresolved. The CDR3 spans 12 residues. The V gene lost 3 bases and the J gene lost 4 bases, with 6 bases spanning the gap. CDR1 and CDR2 from the germline V gene are SNHLY and FYNNEI. The CDR3 here is CASSEERYGYTF. Written as DNA, the CDR3 is TGTGCCAGCAGTGAGGAGCGCTATGGCTACACCTTC.

The V gene is TRBV18, the J gene TRBJ1-2, with 8 positions matching TRBD1. V shed 4 bases, J shed 8 bases, and the junction held 9 bases outside the gene matches. Per the germline V gene, CDR1 is KGHSH and CDR2 is LQKENI. The CDR3 extends over 14 amino acids. The CDR3 region is CASSRGGTGYGYTF. The CDR3 coding sequence is TGTGCCAGCTCACGAGGAGGGACAGGTTACGGCTACACCTTC.

The DNA for the CDR3 is TGTGCCAGCAGCTGCCCTAGCGAGTGGAACACTGAAGCTTTCTTT. It encodes CASSCPSEWNTEAFF. V and J are TRBV4-2 and TRBJ1-1; D unresolved. V lost 5 bases and J 1 base, leaving 14 bases between the germline ends. Germline CDR1 and CDR2: LGHNA and YNFKEQ. There are 15 residues in the CDR3.

The chain combines TRBV18 with TRBJ2-5; no clear D gene. There are 14 residues in the CDR3. CDR1 and CDR2 from the germline V gene are KGHSH and LQKENI. Trimming took off 1 base at V and 1 base at J, with 7 bases between the two ends. The CDR3 nucleotides read TGTGCCAGCTCACCACGTACCACCCAAGAGACCCAGTACTTC. Its protein product is CASSPRTTQETQYF. Full variable domain (outside the CDR3, taken from reference TRBV18 and TRBJ2-5): NAGVMQNPRHLVRRRGQEARLRCSPMKGHSHVYWYRQLPEEGLKFMVYLQKENIIDESGMPKERFSAEFPKEGPSILRIQQVVRGDSAAYFCASSPRTTQETQYFGPGTRLLVL.

The count of this clone is one. The chain carries TRBV9 and TRBJ2-3, with D unclear. CDR1 is SGDLS, CDR2 YYNGEE, per germline. With 7 bases removed from V and 0 bases from J, the gap between germline ends came to 12 bases. There are 14 residues in the CDR3. The CDR3 region has the DNA TGTGCCAGCCCCCCTGGCCATAGCACAGATACGCAGTATTTT. Protein sequence: CASPPGHSTDTQYF.

V is TRBV9 and J is TRBJ1-1; TRBD1 matches 7 bases. In germline, CDR1 is SGDLS, CDR2 YYNGEE. The CDR3 length is 17 residues. Trimming at V came to 0 bases and at J to 0 bases, leaving 8 bases not matched to a gene. In DNA form, the CDR3 reads TGTGCCAGCAGCGTAGGAATAGGACAGGCCCTGAACACTGAAGCTTTCTTT. Its protein is CASSVGIGQALNTEAFF. The whole variable domain, filled in from reference TRBV9 and TRBJ1-1, reads DSGVTQTPKHLITATGQRVTLRCSPRSGDLSVYWYQQSLDQGLQFLIQYYNGEERAKGNILERFSAQQFPDLHSELNLSSLELGDSALYFCASSVGIGQALNTEAFFGQGTRLTVV.

The chain has TRBV5-1 and TRBJ1-1; a weak D match, TRBD1 (5 bases). V was trimmed by 3 bases and J by 7 bases, leaving 10 bases between them. The V gene's germline CDR1 is SGHRS and CDR2 YFSETQ. The CDR3 contains 12 residues. CDR3 in amino acids: CASSSGADEAFF. As DNA, the CDR3 is TGCGCCAGCAGCTCCGGGGCAGATGAAGCTTTCTTT.

The J gene is TRBJ1-4, the V gene TRBV19, with 7 bases lining up with TRBD1. The germline V gene encodes CDR1 LNHDA and CDR2 SQIVND (reference sequence). J lost 7 bases, V lost 4 bases, and 12 bases had no gene match. This CDR3 is 16 amino acids long. The CDR3 coding sequence is TGTGCCAGTAGTACCCCCTTTCAGGGGGAACGTGAAAAACTGTTTTTT. Its protein product is CASSTPFQGEREKLFF. Complete variable domain (other parts from reference TRBV19 and TRBJ1-4): DGGITQSPKYLFRKEGQNVTLSCEQNLNHDAMYWYRQDPGQGLRLIYYSQIVNDFQKGDIAEGYSVSREKKESFPLTVTSAQKNPTAFYLCASSTPFQGEREKLFFGSGTQLSVL.

This chain joins TRBV30 and TRBJ2-3; TRBD1 matches 8 bases. Germline V gives CDR1 GTSNPN, CDR2 SVGIG (reference sequence). After removal of 2 bases from V and 1 base from J, the junction contained 5 bases not matched to a gene. CDR3 size: 15 residues. The CDR3 region has the DNA TGTGCCTGGAGTCGGGCAGGGGGCCGCACAGATACGCAGTATTTT. This encodes CAWSRAGGRTDTQYF.

The gene calls are TRBV6-1 and TRBJ1-1, with D possibly TRBD1 on 5 matching bases. Germline V gene lookup returns CDR1 MNHNS and CDR2 SASEGT. CDR3 length: 15 amino acids. V shed 0 bases and J shed 1 base, with 9 bases lying between them. CDR3 amino acids: CASSEAWGGNTEAFF. CDR3 DNA sequence: TGTGCCAGCAGTGAAGCATGGGGGGGGAACACTGAAGCTTTCTTT.

J is TRBJ1-1 and V is TRBV7-9, with 9 bases identical to TRBD1. V lost 4 bases to trimming and J lost 5 bases; unmatched junction nucleotides: 5. The CDR3 contains 14 residues. The germline CDR1 and CDR2 sequences are SEHNR and FQNEAQ (reference sequence). CDR3 in amino acids: CASSSYRGRTEAFF. The CDR3 DNA reads TGTGCCAGCAGCTCCTACAGGGGGCGAACTGAAGCTTTCTTT. The full variable domain, with the rest looked up from reference TRBV7-9 and TRBJ1-1, is DTGVSQNPRHKITKRGQNVTFRCDPISEHNRLYWYRQTLGQGPEFLTYFQNEAQLEKSRLLSDRFSAERPKGSFSTLEIQRTEQGDSAMYLCASSSYRGRTEAFFGQGTRLTVV.

This clone has a single count. V is TRBV5-1 and J is TRBJ1-1, with 8 positions matching TRBD1. The CDR3 contains 16 residues. The V segment lost 4 bases and the J segment 0 bases; nucleotides outside the gene matches: 8. Germline CDR1 reads SGHRS; CDR2 reads YFSETQ. CDR3 sequence: CASSLRQGSLNTEAFF. The CDR3 DNA is TGCGCCAGCAGCCTACGACAGGGGTCACTGAACACTGAAGCTTTCTTT.

This clone was seen a few times. V and J are TRBV19 and TRBJ1-2, with 10 bases that match TRBD1. V shed 8 bases, J shed 4 bases, and the junction held 13 bases outside the gene matches. The CDR3 runs 16 residues. Germline CDR1 LNHDA, CDR2 SQIVND (reference sequence). CDR3: CASSTLAGQGIYGYTF. CDR3 DNA: TGTGCCAGTTCGACCTTAGCGGGACAGGGGATCTATGGCTACACCTTC.

The rearrangement joins TRBV24-1 to TRBJ2-2, with D hard to call. CDR1 and CDR2 (germline): KGHDR, SFDVKD. This CDR3 region has 14 residues. V was trimmed by 6 bases and J by 2 bases, leaving 9 bases between them. As DNA, the CDR3 is TGTGCCACCAGTAACGACCGCAACACCGGGGAGCTGTTTTTT. It translates to CATSNDRNTGELFF.

This sequence joins TRBV2 and TRBJ1-3, with unresolved D. The CDR3 covers 15 residues. Per germline, CDR1 SNHLY and CDR2 FYNNEI. V lost 1 base and J 0 bases, leaving 7 bases between the germline ends. The CDR3 DNA follows: TGTGCCAGCAGTGAAGTGAGTGACTCTGGAAACACCATATATTTT. Its translation is CASSEVSDSGNTIYF. Supplemented by reference TRBV2 and TRBJ1-3, the full variable domain reads EPEVTQTPSHQVTQMGQEVILRCVPISNHLYFYWYRQILGQKVEFLVSFYNNEISEKSEIFDDQFSVERPDGSNFTLKIRSTKLEDSAMYFCASSEVSDSGNTIYFGEGSWLTVV.

The chain joins TRBV6-5 to TRBJ1-1; no reliable D call. The CDR3 is 16 residues long. V was pared by 0 bases and J by 0 bases, with 11 bases between. Germline CDR1 reads MNHEY; CDR2 reads SVGAGI. The CDR3 DNA follows: TGTGCCAGCAGTTACTCTCCGCTGAGACTGAACACTGAAGCTTTCTTT. Amino acids: CASSYSPLRLNTEAFF.

The rearrangement joins TRBV6-5 to TRBJ2-1; a possible D gene is TRBD1 (5 bases). V gave up 8 bases and J gave up 9 bases, with 14 bases separating them. Germline lookup yields CDR1 MNHEY and CDR2 SVGAGI. The CDR3 is 12 residues long. The CDR3 reads CASQAYGAEQFF. CDR3 DNA: TGTGCCAGCCAGGCATATGGGGCTGAGCAGTTCTTC.

The chain joins TRBV18 to TRBJ2-7; D remains unclear. The germline V gene encodes CDR1 KGHSH and CDR2 LQKENI. The CDR3 length is 15 residues. Between the trimmed V and J ends, which lost 3 bases and 5 bases, there was a span of 17 bases. CDR3 residues: CASSPRARIRNEQYF. DNA of the CDR3: TGTGCCAGCTCACCCCGCGCGAGGATCCGAAACGAGCAGTACTTC.

V usage is TRBV27 and J usage is TRBJ1-3; D uncertain. CDR3 length equals 15 residues. The V end was cut by 6 bases, the J end by 2 bases, with 14 bases between. CDR1 and CDR2 (germline): MNHEY, SMNVEV (reference sequence). Here the CDR3 DNA reads TGTGCCAGCAGCTCGGATAGTTGGCCTGGAAACACCATATATTTT. Its protein is CASSSDSWPGNTIYF.

V gene TRBV19 combines with J gene TRBJ2-3; the D gene could be TRBD1 or TRBD2 (6 bases each). This CDR3 region has 14 residues. Looked up from germline, CDR1 is LNHDA and CDR2 is SQIVND (reference sequence). V lost 10 bases and J lost 2, with 16 bases in between. The CDR3 nucleotides read TGTGCCACATCGAGGGGGGTTAACACAGATACGCAGTATTTT. Translating it yields CATSRGVNTDTQYF.

The gene calls are TRBV30 and TRBJ2-7; D uncertain. CDR1 is GTSNPN, CDR2 SVGIG, per germline (reference sequence). The CDR3 is 12 amino acids. V was clipped by 0 bases and J by 3 bases, with 6 bases between them. The CDR3 bases are TGTGCCTGGAGTGTACACGTCTACGAGCAGTACTTC. Translation: CAWSVHVYEQYF.

J is TRBJ2-2 and V is TRBV5-4; 9 bases fit TRBD2. The CDR3 totals 16 residues. Germline values: CDR1 SGHNT, CDR2 YYREEE (reference sequence). The V and J ends lost 1 base and 4 bases, in that order; junction bases with no gene match: 5. CDR3 DNA: TGTGCCAGCAGCTTGTCGCGCGGGAGGGGCACCGGGGAGCTGTTTTTT. Its translation: CASSLSRGRGTGELFF.

The chain carries TRBV7-2 and TRBJ1-1; 8 nucleotides line up with TRBD1. Germline values: CDR1 SGHTA, CDR2 FQGNSA. Trimming at V came to 5 bases and at J to 5 bases, leaving 10 bases not matched to a gene. The CDR3 runs to 15 residues. The chain's CDR3 is CASSPAGGSGTEAFF. In DNA, the CDR3 is TGTGCCAGCAGCCCGGCAGGGGGCTCAGGAACTGAAGCTTTCTTT.

The chain has TRBV4-1 and TRBJ2-1, with 8 bases fitting TRBD2. Germline values: CDR1 MGHRA, CDR2 YSYEKL. The CDR3 has 14 residues. The J segment lost 6 bases and the V segment lost 4 bases, leaving 5 bases of the junction unmatched. CDR3 sequence: CASSRTAGVNEQFF. The CDR3 DNA follows: TGCGCCAGCAGCCGGACAGCGGGGGTCAATGAGCAGTTCTTC.

This sequence joins TRBV11-3 and TRBJ2-7; TRBD2 might be the D (5 bases). From germline, CDR1 is SGHNT and CDR2 YENEEA. This CDR3 is 13 amino acids long. Trimming took 5 bases from V and 4 from J, leaving 12 bases between them. This CDR3 reads CASSPPEGYEQYF. The CDR3 region has the DNA TGTGCCAGCAGCCCCCCCGAGGGTTACGAGCAGTACTTC.

The chain combines TRBV7-2 with TRBJ2-1, with D perhaps matching TRBD1 or TRBD2 (6 bases each). V was cut by 1 base and J by 4 bases, with 11 bases left in between. CDR1 is SGHTA and CDR2 is FQGNSA in the germline V gene. This CDR3 has 15 residues. The CDR3 loop reads CASSLELGGYNEQFF. DNA for the CDR3: TGTGCCAGCAGCTTAGAACTAGGGGGGTACAATGAGCAGTTCTTC. Complete variable domain (other parts from reference TRBV7-2 and TRBJ2-1): GAGVSQSPSNKVTEKGKDVELRCDPISGHTALYWYRQSLGQGLEFLIYFQGNSAPDKSGLPSDRFSAERTGGSVSTLTIQRTQQEDSAVYLCASSLELGGYNEQFFGPGTRLTVL.

The V gene is TRBV29-1, the J gene TRBJ2-1, with 11 bases matching TRBD2. The CDR3 totals 14 residues. Germline V gene data show CDR1 as SQVTM and CDR2 as ANQGSEA. The junction had 7 bases not matched to a gene; V was cut back by 3 bases and J by 9 bases. The CDR3 DNA reads as TGCAGCGTTGAGGGTAGCGGGAGGGAGAGTGAGCAGTTCTTC. Encoded protein: CSVEGSGRESEQFF.

The chain is built from TRBV7-9 and TRBJ2-1, with a weak D call TRBD1 (6 bases). The CDR3 is 16 amino acids. Trimming removed 3 bases from V and 4 bases from J, with 16 bases in between. Germline V gene sequence: CDR1 SEHNR, CDR2 FQNEAQ (reference sequence). For the CDR3, the DNA is TGTGCCAGCAGCTTCCCGACAGGCCACCCGTACAATGAGCAGTTCTTC. Translation gives CASSFPTGHPYNEQFF.

The V call is TRBV19, the J call TRBJ1-2; D is ambiguous. Deletions cut 5 bases from V and 6 bases from J, with 16 bases between. The CDR3 covers 14 residues. Per the germline V gene, CDR1 is LNHDA and CDR2 is SQIVND (reference sequence). The CDR3 DNA sequence: TGTGCCAGTAGTTCACGAACGGGGTTACATGGCTACACCTTC. Translated: CASSSRTGLHGYTF.

V gene TRBV19 combines with J gene TRBJ2-1; D might be TRBD2 (5 bases). Trimming removed 3 bases at V and 3 bases at J, with 21 bases between. CDR3 length: 18 amino acids. The germline V gene encodes CDR1 LNHDA and CDR2 SQIVND (reference sequence). CDR3 amino acids: CASSIGGFMGALYNEQFF. The DNA of the CDR3 is TGTGCCAGTAGTATTGGTGGATTCATGGGAGCCCTCTACAATGAGCAGTTCTTC.

Written as DNA, the CDR3 is TGTGCCAGCAGTTTATCGACCAGGCGGGGAAGGTTCACTGAAGCTTTCTTT. Amino acid sequence: CASSLSTRRGRFTEAFF. The chain carries TRBV27 and TRBJ1-1; D gene unclear. The germline V gene encodes CDR1 MNHEY and CDR2 SMNVEV (reference sequence). The ends were cut back, 0 bases at V and 4 bases at J, with 18 bases in the middle. The CDR3 is made up of 17 amino acids.